These T cell receptor beta chains were read from a single sample in a study of Graves' ophthalmopathy and Graves' hyperthyroidism. TCRdb redid the calling of the multiplex PCR reads with MiXCR, one entry per CDR3 protein. Here the sample spans about 740,000 distinct CDR3 sequences, roughly two fifths being singletons. Material for sequencing was peripheral blood. These receptors were obtained from an adult man with Graves' ophthalmopathy. CDR3s include the opening cysteine and the closing phenylalanine or tryptophan. D genes are given only for firm matches. Size tells how often a clone was seen (once, few, many) or the class of an expanded clone, and some rows leave it out.

-	TRBV7-2	17	-	TRBJ2-5	TGTGCCAGCAGCTTGCGGACTACCGCTAAGGGAGGAGAGACCCAGTACTTC	CASSLRTTAKGGETQYF
-	TRBV25-1	15	-	TRBJ2-5	TGTGCCAGCAGCTCCCCCCCCCTCCAAAATCCCGACCAGTACTTC	CASSSPPLQNPDQYF
-	TRBV9	13	-	TRBJ2-2	TGTGCCAGCAGCGTAGTCGACACCGGGGAGCTGTTTTTT	CASSVVDTGELFF
-	TRBV29-1	13	-	TRBJ1-2	TGCAGCGTCCGAGGGACGGGCTTCTATGGCTACACCTTC	CSVRGTGFYGYTF
-	TRBV6-5	13	few	TRBJ2-7	TGTGCCAGCAGCGTCGGGGGACTTGGCGAGCAGTACTTC	CASSVGGLGEQYF
-	TRBV11-2	13	few	TRBJ2-5	TGTGCCAGCAGTTACTCGATCGCAGAGACCCAGTACTTC	CASSYSIAETQYF
-	TRBV19	15	-	TRBJ1-5	TGTGCCAGTAGTGGCCGGACGGGGTCGAATCAGCCCCAGCATTTT	CASSGRTGSNQPQHF
TRBD2	TRBV10-3	16	-	TRBJ2-3	TGTGCCATCAGGGGACTAGCGGGAGCCGGCACAGATACGCAGTATTTT	CAIRGLAGAGTDTQYF
TRBD2	TRBV2	16	-	TRBJ2-7	TGTGCCAGCAGTACCGGGACTAGCGGGAGGGCCTTCGAGCAGTACTTC	CASSTGTSGRAFEQYF
-	TRBV10-3	15	-	TRBJ2-2	TGTGCCATCAGTGCCTTCCAGGGTGACACCGGGGAGCTGTTTTTT	CAISAFQGDTGELFF
TRBD1	TRBV19	15	-	TRBJ2-5	TGTGCCAGTAGTCGGACAGGTGGCTTTAAAGAGACCCAGTACTTC	CASSRTGGFKETQYF
-	TRBV29-1	14	-	TRBJ2-6	TGCAGCGTTGGAGCTAAGGAGGGTGCCAACGTCCTGACTTTC	CSVGAKEGANVLTF
-	TRBV10-3	12	many	TRBJ1-2	TGTGCCATCAGTGATATAACAGAACGGGGCACCTTC	CAISDITERGTF
-	TRBV19	14	many	TRBJ2-7	TGTGCCAGTAGTGGCTCCCCTCACGGCTACGAGCAGTACTTC	CASSGSPHGYEQYF
-	TRBV11-2	14	-	TRBJ2-1	TGTGCCAGCAGCTCGGACTATCCGGGCGATGAGCAGTTCTTC	CASSSDYPGDEQFF
TRBD2	TRBV3-1	13	few	TRBJ2-7	TGTGCCAGCAGCCAACTAGCGGGGTACGAGCAGTACTTC	CASSQLAGYEQYF
-	TRBV20-1	11	-	TRBJ1-2	TGCAGTGCTAGAATAGGGAATGGCTACACCTTC	CSARIGNGYTF
-	TRBV25-1	14	-	TRBJ2-2	TGTGCCAGCAGTGAGTCCAGGGCGATCGGGGAGCTGTTTTTT	CASSESRAIGELFF
-	TRBV29-1	12	-	TRBJ2-5	TGCAGCCCCACCCGGACGGCGAACACCCAGTACTTC	CSPTRTANTQYF
TRBD1	TRBV2	14	many	TRBJ1-6	TGTGCCAGCAGGCTGGGACAGGGGCGTTCACCCCTCCACTTT	CASRLGQGRSPLHF
TRBD1	TRBV29-1	14	-	TRBJ2-3	TGCAGCGTCACCGGGACAGGGGGCATGAATACGCAGTATTTT	CSVTGTGGMNTQYF
-	TRBV20-1	15	-	TRBJ2-7	TGCAGTGTATTCCCCGCGGACAGTAGCTCCTACGAGCAGTACTTC	CSVFPADSSSYEQYF
-	TRBV2	13	-	TRBJ1-2	TGTGCCAGCAGTGGGTCAGGGAGCTATGGCTACACCTTC	CASSGSGSYGYTF
-	TRBV2	13	many	TRBJ1-2	TGTGCCAGCAGTGACCATTTGTGGGACGGCTACACCTTC	CASSDHLWDGYTF
-	TRBV12-3/TRBV12-4	14	once	TRBJ2-7	TGTGCCAGCAGCCACCCGCGGGACTCCTACGAGCAGTACTTC	CASSHPRDSYEQYF
-	TRBV7-2	14	many	TRBJ1-1	TGTGCCAGCAGTGGGGACCAACCGAACACTGAAGCTTTCTTT	CASSGDQPNTEAFF
-	TRBV24-1	13	-	TRBJ1-5	TGTGCCACCCGGGACCTTCGCAATCAGCCCCAGCATTTT	CATRDLRNQPQHF